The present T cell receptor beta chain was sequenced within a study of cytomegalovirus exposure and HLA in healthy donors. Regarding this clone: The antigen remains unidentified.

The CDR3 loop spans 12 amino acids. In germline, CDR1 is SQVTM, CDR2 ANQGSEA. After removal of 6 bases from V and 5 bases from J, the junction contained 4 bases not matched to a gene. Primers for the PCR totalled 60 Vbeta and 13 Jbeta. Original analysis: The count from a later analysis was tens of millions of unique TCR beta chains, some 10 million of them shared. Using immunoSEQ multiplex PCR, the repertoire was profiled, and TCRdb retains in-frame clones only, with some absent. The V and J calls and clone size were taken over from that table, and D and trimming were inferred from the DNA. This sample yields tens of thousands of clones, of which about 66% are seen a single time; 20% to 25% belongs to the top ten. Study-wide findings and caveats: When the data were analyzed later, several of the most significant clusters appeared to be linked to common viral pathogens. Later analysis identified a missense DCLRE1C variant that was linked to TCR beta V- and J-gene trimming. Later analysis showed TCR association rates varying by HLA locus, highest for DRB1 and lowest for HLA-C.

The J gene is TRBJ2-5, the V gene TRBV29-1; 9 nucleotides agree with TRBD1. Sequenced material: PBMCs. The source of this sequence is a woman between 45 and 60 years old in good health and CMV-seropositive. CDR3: CSVRGTGETQYF. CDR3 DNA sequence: TGCAGCGTGCGGGGGACAGGGGAGACCCAGTACTTC.